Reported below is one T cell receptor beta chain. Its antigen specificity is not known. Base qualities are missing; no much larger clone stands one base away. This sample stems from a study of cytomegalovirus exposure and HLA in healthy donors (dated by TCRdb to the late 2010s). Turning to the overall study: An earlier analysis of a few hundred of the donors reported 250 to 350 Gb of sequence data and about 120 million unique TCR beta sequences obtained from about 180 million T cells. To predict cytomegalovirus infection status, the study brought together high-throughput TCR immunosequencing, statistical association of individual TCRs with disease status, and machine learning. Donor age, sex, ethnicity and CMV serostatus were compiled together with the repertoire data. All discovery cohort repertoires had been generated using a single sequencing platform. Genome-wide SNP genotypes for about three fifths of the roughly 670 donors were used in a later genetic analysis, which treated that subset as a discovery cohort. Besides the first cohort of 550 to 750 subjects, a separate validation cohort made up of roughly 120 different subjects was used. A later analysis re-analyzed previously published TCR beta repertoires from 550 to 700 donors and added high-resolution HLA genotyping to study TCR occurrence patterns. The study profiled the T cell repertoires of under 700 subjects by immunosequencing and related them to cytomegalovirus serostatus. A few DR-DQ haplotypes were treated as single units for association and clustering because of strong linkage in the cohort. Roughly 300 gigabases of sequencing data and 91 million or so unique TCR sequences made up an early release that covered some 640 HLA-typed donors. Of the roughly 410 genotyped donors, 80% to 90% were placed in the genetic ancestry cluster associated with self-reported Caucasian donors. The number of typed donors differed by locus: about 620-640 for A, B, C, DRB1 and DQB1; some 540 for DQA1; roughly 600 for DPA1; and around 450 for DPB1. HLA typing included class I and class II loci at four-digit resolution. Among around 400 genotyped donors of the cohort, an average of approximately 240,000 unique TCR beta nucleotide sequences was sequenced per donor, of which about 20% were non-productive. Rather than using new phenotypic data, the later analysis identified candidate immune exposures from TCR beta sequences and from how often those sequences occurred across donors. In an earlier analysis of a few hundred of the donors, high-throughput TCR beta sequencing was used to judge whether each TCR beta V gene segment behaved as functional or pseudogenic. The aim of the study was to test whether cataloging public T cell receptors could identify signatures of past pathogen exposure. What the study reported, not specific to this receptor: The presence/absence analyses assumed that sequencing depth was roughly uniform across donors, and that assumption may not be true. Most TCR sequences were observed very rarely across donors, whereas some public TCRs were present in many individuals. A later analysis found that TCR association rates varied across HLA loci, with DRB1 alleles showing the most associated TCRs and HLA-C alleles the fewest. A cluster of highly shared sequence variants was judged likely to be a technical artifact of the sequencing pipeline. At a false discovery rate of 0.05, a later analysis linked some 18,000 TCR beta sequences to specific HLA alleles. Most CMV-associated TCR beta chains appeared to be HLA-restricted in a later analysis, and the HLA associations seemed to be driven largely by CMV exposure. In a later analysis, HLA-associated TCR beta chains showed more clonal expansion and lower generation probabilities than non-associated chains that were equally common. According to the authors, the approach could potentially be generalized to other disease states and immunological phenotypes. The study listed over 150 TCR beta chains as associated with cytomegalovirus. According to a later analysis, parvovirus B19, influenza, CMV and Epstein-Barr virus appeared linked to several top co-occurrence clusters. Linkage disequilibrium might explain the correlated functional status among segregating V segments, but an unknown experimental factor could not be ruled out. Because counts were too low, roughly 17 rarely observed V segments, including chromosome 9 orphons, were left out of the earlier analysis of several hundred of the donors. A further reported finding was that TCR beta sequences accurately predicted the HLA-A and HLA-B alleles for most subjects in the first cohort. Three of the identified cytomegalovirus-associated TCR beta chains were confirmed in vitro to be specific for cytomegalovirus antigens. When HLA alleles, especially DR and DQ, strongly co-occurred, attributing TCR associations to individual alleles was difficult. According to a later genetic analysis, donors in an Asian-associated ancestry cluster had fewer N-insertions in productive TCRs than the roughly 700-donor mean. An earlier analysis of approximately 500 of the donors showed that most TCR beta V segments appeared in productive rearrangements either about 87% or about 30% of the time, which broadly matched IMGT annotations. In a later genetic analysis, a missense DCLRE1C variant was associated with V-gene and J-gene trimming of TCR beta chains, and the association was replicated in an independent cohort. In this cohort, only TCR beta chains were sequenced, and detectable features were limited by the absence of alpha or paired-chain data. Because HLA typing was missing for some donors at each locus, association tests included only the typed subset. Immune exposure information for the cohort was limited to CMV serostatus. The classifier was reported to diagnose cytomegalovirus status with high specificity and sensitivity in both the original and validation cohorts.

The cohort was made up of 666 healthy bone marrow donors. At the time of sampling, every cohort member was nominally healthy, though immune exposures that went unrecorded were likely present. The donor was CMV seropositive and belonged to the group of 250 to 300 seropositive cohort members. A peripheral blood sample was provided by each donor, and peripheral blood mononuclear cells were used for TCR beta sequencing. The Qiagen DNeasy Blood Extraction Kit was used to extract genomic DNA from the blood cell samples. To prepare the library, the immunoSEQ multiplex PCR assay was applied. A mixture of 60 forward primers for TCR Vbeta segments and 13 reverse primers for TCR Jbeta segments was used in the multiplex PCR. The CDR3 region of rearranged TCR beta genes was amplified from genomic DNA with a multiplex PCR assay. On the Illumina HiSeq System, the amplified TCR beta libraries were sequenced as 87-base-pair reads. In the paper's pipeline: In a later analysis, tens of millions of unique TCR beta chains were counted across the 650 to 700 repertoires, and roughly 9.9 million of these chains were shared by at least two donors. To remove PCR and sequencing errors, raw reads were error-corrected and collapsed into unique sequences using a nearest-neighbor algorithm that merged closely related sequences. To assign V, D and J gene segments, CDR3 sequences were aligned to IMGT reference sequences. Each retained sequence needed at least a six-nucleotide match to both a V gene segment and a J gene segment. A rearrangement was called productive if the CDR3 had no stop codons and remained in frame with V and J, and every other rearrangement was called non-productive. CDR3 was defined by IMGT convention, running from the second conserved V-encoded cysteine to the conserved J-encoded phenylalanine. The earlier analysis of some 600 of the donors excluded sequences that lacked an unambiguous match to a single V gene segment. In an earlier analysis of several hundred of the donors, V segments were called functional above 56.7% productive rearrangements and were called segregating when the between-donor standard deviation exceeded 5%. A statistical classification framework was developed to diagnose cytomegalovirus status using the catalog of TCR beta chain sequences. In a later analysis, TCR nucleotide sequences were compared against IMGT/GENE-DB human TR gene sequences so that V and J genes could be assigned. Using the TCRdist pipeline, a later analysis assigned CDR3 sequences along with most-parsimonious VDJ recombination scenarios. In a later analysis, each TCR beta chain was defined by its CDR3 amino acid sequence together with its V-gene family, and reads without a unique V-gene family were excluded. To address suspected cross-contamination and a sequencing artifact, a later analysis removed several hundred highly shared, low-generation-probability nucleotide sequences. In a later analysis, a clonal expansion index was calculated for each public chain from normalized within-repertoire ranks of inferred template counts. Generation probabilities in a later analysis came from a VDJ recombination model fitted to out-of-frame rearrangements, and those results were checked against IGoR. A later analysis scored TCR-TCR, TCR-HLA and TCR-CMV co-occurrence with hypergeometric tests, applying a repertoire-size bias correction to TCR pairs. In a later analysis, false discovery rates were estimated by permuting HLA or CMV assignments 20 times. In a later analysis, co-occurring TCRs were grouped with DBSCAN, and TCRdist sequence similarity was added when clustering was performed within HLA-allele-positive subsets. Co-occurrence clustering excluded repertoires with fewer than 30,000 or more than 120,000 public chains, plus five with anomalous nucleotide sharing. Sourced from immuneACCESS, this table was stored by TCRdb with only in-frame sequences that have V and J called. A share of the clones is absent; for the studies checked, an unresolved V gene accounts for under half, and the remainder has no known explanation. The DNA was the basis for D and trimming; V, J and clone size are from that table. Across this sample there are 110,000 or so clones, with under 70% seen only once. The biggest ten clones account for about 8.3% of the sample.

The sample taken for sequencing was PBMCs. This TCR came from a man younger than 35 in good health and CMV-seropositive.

The DNA sequence is as follows: TGTGCCAGCCGTACTAGCGGGGGGGTAGAGACCCAGTACTTC. It specifies CASRTSGGVETQYF. This chain is built from TRBV2 and TRBJ2-5; 13 junctional bases match TRBD2. Based on the germline V gene, the CDR1 and CDR2 sequences are SNHLY and FYNNEI. For this chain, trimming is 8 bases at the V end and 4 bases at the J end, and the number of junction bases without a gene match is 4. Reading from cysteine to phenylalanine, the CDR3 counts 14 amino acids. CDR3 DNA is the only sequence kept; it has 42 bases, read in frame from the first base.